These T cell receptor beta chains were read from a single sample in a study of identical twins. TCRdb redid the calling of the 5' RACE reads with MiXCR, one entry per CDR3 protein. Among some 500,000 distinct CDR3 sequences listed, 14% were seen once. The sample was also linked to a second study, of yellow fever vaccine responses in identical twins.

The sample consisted of CD4+ T cells sorted from blood. These receptors originate from a woman between 18 and 30 years old in good health. Both conserved end residues are part of each CDR3. The D gene is left open where the match is weak. The listing skips clone size in some rows; elsewhere it reads once, few, many or a size class.

CDR3 protein	CDR3 DNA	clone size	D gene	V gene	J gene
CASSEALGQTQYF	TGTGCCAGCAGTGAAGCGCTCGGACAGACCCAGTACTTC	-	-	TRBV2	TRBJ2-5
CASSPKQGGANIQYF	TGTGCCAGCAGCCCAAAACAGGGGGGCGCAAACATTCAGTACTTC	-	TRBD1	TRBV7-2	TRBJ2-4
CASSNQGLARSTDTQYF	TGTGCCAGCAGCAATCAGGGACTAGCTCGGAGCACAGATACGCAGTATTTT	many	TRBD2	TRBV7-8	TRBJ2-3
CASSHYRGTSTDTQYF	TGTGCCAGCAGCCATTACAGGGGTACTAGCACAGATACGCAGTATTTT	few	TRBD1	TRBV7-9	TRBJ2-3
CASSLLRGRETQYF	TGTGCCAGCAGCTTATTGCGCGGGAGAGAGACCCAGTACTTC	-	TRBD2	TRBV7-2	TRBJ2-5
CASSQGVGWYQETQYF	TGTGCCAGCAGCCAGGGGGTCGGATGGTACCAAGAGACCCAGTACTTC	few	-	TRBV14	TRBJ2-5
CASSLRQGGALNTEAFF	TGCGCCAGCAGCTTGAGGCAGGGAGGGGCACTGAACACTGAAGCTTTCTTT	many	-	TRBV5-1	TRBJ1-1
CASSPGQGRVGELFF	TGTGCCAGCAGTCCCGGACAGGGGAGGGTCGGGGAGCTGTTTTTT	many	TRBD1	TRBV27	TRBJ2-2
CASGGSNIQYF	TGTGCCAGCGGAGGTTCGAACATTCAGTACTTC	-	-	TRBV12-3/TRBV12-4	TRBJ2-4
CSASLQGKPYEQYF	TGCAGTGCTAGCCTACAGGGAAAACCCTACGAGCAGTACTTC	-	-	TRBV20-1	TRBJ2-7
CSVEGRSGRVNEQFF	TGCAGCGTTGAAGGGAGAAGCGGGAGGGTTAATGAGCAGTTCTTC	-	TRBD2	TRBV29-1	TRBJ2-1
CSVVSGSSYNEQFF	TGCAGCGTTGTTAGCGGGAGCTCCTACAATGAGCAGTTCTTC	many	TRBD2	TRBV29-1	TRBJ2-1
CASSPPGLAGPRGTQYF	TGTGCCAGCAGCCCCCCCGGACTAGCGGGACCCCGCGGGACCCAGTACTTC	few	TRBD2	TRBV11-3	TRBJ2-5
CSATRKRGSSYNEQFF	TGCAGTGCTACCCGAAAGCGGGGGAGCTCCTACAATGAGCAGTTCTTC	-	TRBD2	TRBV20-1	TRBJ2-1
CASSLVVTGTLSYNEQFF	TGTGCCAGCAGCTTAGTGGTGACAGGAACCCTCTCCTACAATGAGCAGTTCTTC	-	-	TRBV7-8	TRBJ2-1
CASTASVGLATGELFF	TGTGCCAGCACCGCAAGTGTGGGACTAGCCACCGGGGAGCTGTTTTTT	few	TRBD2	TRBV12-3/TRBV12-4	TRBJ2-2
CASIGQAYSNQPQHF	TGTGCCAGCATCGGACAGGCTTATAGCAATCAGCCCCAGCATTTT	-	TRBD1	TRBV2	TRBJ1-5
CASSPRDSPPGELFF	TGTGCCAGCAGCCCCCGGGACTCCCCCCCCGGGGAGCTGTTTTTT	few	-	TRBV3-1	TRBJ2-2
CASSLPGSTEAFF	TGTGCCAGCAGCCTACCAGGGAGCACTGAAGCTTTCTTT	many	-	TRBV3-1	TRBJ1-1
CSARDPGADTQYF	TGCAGTGCTAGAGATCCGGGGGCAGATACGCAGTATTTT	-	-	TRBV20-1	TRBJ2-3
CASRLGQGLNEQFF	TGCGCCAGCAGGTTGGGACAGGGTTTAAATGAGCAGTTCTTC	many	TRBD1	TRBV5-1	TRBJ2-1
CASSTVPHRGWTRETQYF	TGTGCCAGCAGCACCGTGCCCCACAGGGGGTGGACGCGAGAGACCCAGTACTTC	few	TRBD1	TRBV7-4	TRBJ2-5
CASSHTSTPKNIQYF	TGTGCCAGCAGCCACACTAGCACCCCCAAAAACATTCAGTACTTC	many	-	TRBV7-8	TRBJ2-4
CASSERNGANVLTF	TGTGCCAGCAGTGAGAGGAACGGGGCCAACGTCCTGACTTTC	-	-	TRBV6-4	TRBJ2-6
CASSSLGLAGELLRNEQFF	TGTGCCAGCAGCTCCTTAGGACTAGCGGGAGAATTATTAAGAAATGAGCAGTTCTTC	few	TRBD2	TRBV7-8	TRBJ2-1
CGSSLATGTSVKEQYF	TGTGGCAGCAGCTTGGCGACCGGGACTAGCGTAAAGGAGCAGTATTTT	-	TRBD2	TRBV5-4	TRBJ2-3
CASGTLTISSYNEQFF	TGTGCCAGCGGCACCTTGACCATTAGCTCCTACAATGAGCAGTTCTTC	-	-	TRBV12-3/TRBV12-4	TRBJ2-1
CASSQELTSGSTDTQYF	TGCGCCAGCAGCCAAGAACTGACTAGCGGGAGCACAGATACGCAGTATTTT	-	TRBD2	TRBV4-3	TRBJ2-3
CSAPGDIIYEQYF	TGCAGTGCTCCAGGGGACATCATCTACGAGCAGTACTTC	-	-	TRBV20-1	TRBJ2-7
CASRLGRRSTDTQYF	TGTGCCAGCAGGCTGGGGCGTAGGAGCACAGATACGCAGTATTTT	-	-	TRBV28	TRBJ2-3
CATNQDFF	TGTGCCACCAACCAGGATTTCTTT	few	-	TRBV2	TRBJ1-1
CSVGQGGGETQYF	TGCAGCGTTGGACAGGGAGGTGGGGAGACCCAGTACTTC	once	-	TRBV29-1	TRBJ2-5
CASSAGVVADTQYF	TGTGCCAGTAGTGCCGGAGTTGTTGCAGATACGCAGTATTTT	once	-	TRBV19	TRBJ2-3
CSARDPQAAELYEQYF	TGCAGTGCTAGAGATCCCCAGGCAGCGGAACTCTACGAGCAGTACTTC	few	-	TRBV20-1	TRBJ2-7
CSARGQGRGEQYF	TGCAGTGCTAGAGGACAGGGGCGAGGCGAGCAGTACTTC	-	TRBD1	TRBV20-1	TRBJ2-7
CASSYSNVQGSGTGELFF	TGTGCCAGCAGTTACTCGAACGTGCAGGGGTCGGGCACCGGGGAGCTGTTTTTT	-	-	TRBV6-5	TRBJ2-2
CASSLEGAGYEQYF	TGTGCCAGCAGCTTAGAGGGGGCCGGGTACGAGCAGTACTTC	-	TRBD1	TRBV7-2	TRBJ2-7
CASSLGTAIGTDTQYF	TGTGCCAGCAGCTTAGGGACAGCAATAGGCACAGATACGCAGTATTTT	-	-	TRBV7-2	TRBJ2-3
CASSYRTSGVSNTGELFF	TGTGCCAGCAGTTACAGGACTAGCGGGGTATCGAACACCGGGGAGCTGTTTTTT	-	TRBD2	TRBV6-5	TRBJ2-2
CASSWTGSGELFF	TGCGCCAGCAGCTGGACAGGGTCCGGGGAGCTGTTTTTT	many	TRBD1	TRBV5-1	TRBJ2-2
CASSRGGTGSISEAFF	TGTGCCAGCAGTAGGGGGGGAACAGGTTCTATTTCTGAAGCTTTCTTT	-	-	TRBV25-1	TRBJ1-1
CASSPRVSSRDTQYF	TGTGCCAGCAGCCCCCGGGTCTCCTCCCGGGATACGCAGTATTTT	-	-	TRBV9	TRBJ2-3
CASTTQGLGGSPLHF	TGTGCCAGCACCACACAGGGTCTTGGTGGTTCACCCCTCCACTTT	few	-	TRBV27	TRBJ1-6
CASSLGTSGGGNEQFF	TGCGCCAGCAGCTTGGGAACTAGCGGGGGAGGAAATGAGCAGTTCTTC	-	TRBD2	TRBV5-1	TRBJ2-1
CASSQEWGTGAYQPQHF	TGCGCCAGCAGCCAAGAATGGGGGACAGGGGCCTATCAGCCCCAGCATTTT	many	TRBD1	TRBV4-3	TRBJ1-5
CASSQDDRRDEQFF	TGTGCCAGCAGCCAAGATGACAGGAGGGATGAGCAGTTCTTC	few	-	TRBV3-1	TRBJ2-1
CASSQRTGGEKLFF	TGTGCCAGCTCGCAGAGGACAGGAGGGGAAAAACTGTTTTTT	few	TRBD1	TRBV12-3/TRBV12-4	TRBJ1-4
CASSPDRGVRETQYF	TGTGCCAGCAGCCCCGACAGGGGGGTGCGGGAGACCCAGTACTTC	few	TRBD1	TRBV12-3/TRBV12-4	TRBJ2-5
CSARGLPGPYYEQYF	TGCAGTGCTAGAGGGTTACCGGGACCTTATTACGAGCAGTACTTC	-	-	TRBV20-1	TRBJ2-7
CASGGTAKNIQYF	TGTGCCAGCGGAGGGACAGCCAAAAACATTCAGTACTTC	few	-	TRBV21-1	TRBJ2-4
CASSPGGTALYEQYF	TGCGCCAGCAGCCCTGGAGGGACAGCCCTCTACGAGCAGTACTTC	-	-	TRBV5-1	TRBJ2-7
CSANYGTGSLGEAFF	TGCAGTGCGAACTACGGGACAGGGTCCCTTGGAGAAGCTTTCTTT	-	TRBD1	TRBV20-1	TRBJ1-1
CASSQASGALAYEQYF	TGCGCCAGCAGCCAAGCGTCAGGGGCCCTGGCCTACGAGCAGTACTTC	few	-	TRBV4-3	TRBJ2-7
CASSEDQGNEQFF	TGTGCCAGCAGCGAGGACCAGGGAAATGAGCAGTTCTTC	few	-	TRBV9	TRBJ2-1
CASTLGTGRPGELFF	TGTGCCAGCACCCTCGGGACAGGTCGGCCCGGGGAGCTGTTTTTT	-	TRBD1	TRBV12-3/TRBV12-4	TRBJ2-2
CASSSPGSSYEQYF	TGTGCCAGCTCCAGCCCGGGGAGCTCCTACGAGCAGTACTTC	few	-	TRBV6-2/TRBV6-3	TRBJ2-7